The entry below gives a single T cell receptor (beta chain) sequence along with its context. There is no known antigen for this receptor. No much larger clone is present one base from it, and per-base qualities are unavailable. A second Seattle source provided samples from volunteer blood donors who had recovered from COVID-19. Collaborating institutions collected whole blood in K2EDTA tubes following their own protocols. For TCRbeta analysis, collaborator samples were shipped as frozen whole blood, as isolated PBMCs, or as DNA extracted from either sample type. TCRbeta CDR3 regions were amplified from genomic DNA using the immunoSEQ Assay, a bias-controlled multiplex PCR. In the authors' own workflow: Within the assay, amplification of reference gene primers was used to estimate how many nucleated cells each sample contained. Sequence reads were collapsed and filtered to measure the absolute abundance of every unique TCRbeta CDR3 rearrangement. For each sample, productive Simpson clonality was calculated by taking the square root of Simpson's diversity index across productive rearrangements. TCRdb provides this immuneACCESS table in a form limited to in-frame rearrangements. Some clones are lacking; in checked studies, under half of them reflect an unresolved V gene, and why the rest are absent is not known. V and J calls and clone size come straight from that table; D and trimming were deduced from the DNA. This sample has over 200,000 clones in its table, and 88% of those were observed once. 0.99% of the sample is held by the ten biggest clonotypes.

These data originate in a study of blood T cell repertoires in COVID-19 (dated by TCRdb to between 2020 and 2021). Regarding the research as a whole: The collaborator samples originated in the United States, Italy and Spain and spanned the acute and convalescent phases of COVID-19. Deeply sampled blood TCRbeta repertoires from subjects exposed to, actively infected with, or recovered from COVID-19 were included in the dataset. Nearly every sample came with metadata listing a de-identified subject ID, COVID-19 status, age in years and sex. The repertoires were released in a freely available public database intended as a resource for research on the immune response to SARS-CoV-2. The prospective study material was composed of cDNA or gDNA derived from T cells, B-cell-depleted T cells, or PBMCs. Samples were obtained from the ongoing ImmuneRACE study (first 160 participants) and from 950 to 1,500 subjects provided by 6 global collaborators. Where HLA class I and class II types were available, the types were taken from metadata supplied by the sample provider, not from assay-based typing.

Here is what the overall study found, with its caveats: The amount of clinical and demographic metadata varied by source and participant and was provided uncurated.

Compared with germline, V lacks 2 bases and J lacks 6 bases; bases without a gene match: 0. CDR1 and CDR2, looked up from the germline V gene, are MNHEY and SVGEGT. The CDR3 goes from the cysteine to the phenylalanine over 13 residues. Of all the DNA, just the CDR3 is kept, 39 bases in frame from base 1. This receptor was identified in a woman in her thirties or forties who had recovered from COVID-19. Sequencing input: peripheral blood. Rearrangement joined TRBV6-2 or TRBV6-3 to TRBJ1-4; 7 central bases correspond to TRBD1. The bases read TGTGCCAGCAGTTACGGACAGGATGAAAAACTGTTTTTT. Its amino acids are CASSYGQDEKLFF.